A single sample gave rise to the 17 T cell receptor beta chains below, sequenced in a study of cytomegalovirus exposure and HLA in healthy donors. It was with 60 Vbeta and 13 Jbeta primers that the PCR ran. Some clones are missing from TCRdb's copy, which holds only in-frame ones; the method was immunoSEQ multiplex PCR. The table has 150,000 to 200,000 clones, 70% to 80% seen once. Input material: PBMCs. All receptors derive from a man in his forties in good health and CMV-seronegative.

This clone was picked up a small number of times. The chain combines TRBV15 with TRBJ2-5; D remains unclear. The CDR3 spans 14 residues. The germline V and J ends were trimmed by 7 bases and 3 bases, with 15 bases remaining between them. CDR1 and CDR2 from the germline V gene are LNHNV and YYDKDF (reference sequence). CDR3 amino acids: CATNGGQEEETQYF. The CDR3 nucleotides read TGTGCCACCAACGGCGGCCAAGAGGAAGAGACCCAGTACTTC.

About this clone: A junction boundary mismatches the germline segment, possibly from a read error. The chain recombines TRBV19 with TRBJ2-1; 11 bases are shared with TRBD2. CDR1 is LNHDA and CDR2 is SQIVND in the germline V gene (reference sequence). This CDR3 is built from 14 residues. CDR3: CASTTSGNNNEQFF. The CDR3 coding sequence is TGTGCGAGTACGACTAGCGGGAATAACAATGAGCAGTTCTTC.

The CDR3: CASRLAGTYEQYF. CDR3 coding DNA: TGTGCCAGCAGATTAGCGGGTACCTACGAGCAGTACTTC. V is TRBV28 and J is TRBJ2-7, with 7 bases fitting TRBD2. After removal of 6 bases from V and 2 bases from J, the junction contained 4 bases not matched to a gene. CDR3 size: 13 residues. From germline, CDR1 is MDHEN and CDR2 SYDVKM.

V is TRBV4-3 and J is TRBJ2-7; possible D gene TRBD2, 5 bases. The V gene lost 0 bases and the J gene lost 3 bases, with 9 bases spanning the gap. The CDR3 is made up of 14 amino acids. Germline CDR1 and CDR2: LGHNA and YSLEER. CDR3 bases: TGCGCCAGCAGCCAAGATCCCACTAGCTACGAGCAGTACTTC. Translating gives CASSQDPTSYEQYF.

This clone showed up just once. One end of the junction is discordant with germline, which a read error may explain. The chain employs TRBV7-9 and TRBJ2-2; 12 bases are shared with TRBD2. CDR1 and CDR2 (germline): SEHNR, FQNEAQ (reference sequence). The CDR3 contains 16 residues. The CDR3 DNA reads TGTTCCAGCAGTTACCTAGCGGGGGGGAATTCCGGGGAGCTGTTTTTT. Translating gives CSSSYLAGGNSGELFF. The full variable domain, its missing parts supplied by reference TRBV7-9 and TRBJ2-2, is DTGVSQNPRHKITKRGQNVTFRCDPISEHNRLYWYRQTLGQGPEFLTYFQNEAQLEKSRLLSDRFSAERPKGSFSTLEIQRTEQGDSAMYLCSSSYLAGGNSGELFFGEGSRLTVL.

The chain links TRBV5-1 to TRBJ2-7; 7 bases are shared with TRBD1. The CDR3 has 15 residues. The V segment lost 0 bases and the J segment 3 bases; nucleotides outside the gene matches: 6. The V gene's germline CDR1 is SGHRS and CDR2 YFSETQ. This CDR3 is CASSLGTGPHYEQYF. CDR3 bases: TGCGCCAGCAGCTTGGGGACAGGTCCCCACTACGAGCAGTACTTC.

This chain connects TRBV20-1 to TRBJ2-2; D ambiguous. V shed 3 bases and J shed 6 bases, with 5 bases lying between them. CDR3 size: 11 residues. Germline V gives CDR1 DFQATT, CDR2 SNEGSKA (reference sequence). The CDR3: CSARGAGELFF. The CDR3 nucleotides read TGCAGTGCTAGGGGCGCCGGGGAGCTGTTTTTT.

This clone was seen only a few times. The rearrangement uses TRBV7-8 and TRBJ1-1; D may be TRBD1 (6 bases). V lost 2 bases, J lost 2 bases, and 21 bases lay in between. The V gene's germline CDR1 is SGHVS and CDR2 FQNEAQ. The CDR3 is 18 amino acids. The CDR3 DNA is TGTGCCAGCAGCTTACGATTGGGGGTTAGACAGGTAAACACTGAAGCTTTCTTT. Its protein is CASSLRLGVRQVNTEAFF.

The rearrangement links TRBV10-1 to TRBJ2-7; 7 bases line up with TRBD1. V lost 10 bases, J lost 2 bases, and 5 bases stayed unmatched. Germline CDR1 and CDR2: WNHNN and SYGVQD (reference sequence). CDR3 length: 12 amino acids. The DNA for the CDR3 is TGCGCCACAGGACAGGCCGCCTACGAGCAGTACTTC. Its translation: CATGQAAYEQYF.

The chain joins TRBV27 to TRBJ2-3; 9 bases are a match to TRBD2. Germline CDR1 and CDR2: MNHEY and SMNVEV (reference sequence). V was pared by 9 bases and J by 7 bases, with 8 bases of the junction left unmatched. The CDR3 has 13 residues. CDR3 bases: TGTGCCAGTCGCGAACTAGCGGGCCATACGCAGTATTTT. Amino acids: CASRELAGHTQYF.

The rearrangement joins TRBV18 to TRBJ1-5; 8 positions agree with TRBD1. This CDR3 is 17 amino acids long. V was clipped by 2 bases and J by 2 bases; unmatched bases: 8. Germline values: CDR1 KGHSH, CDR2 LQKENI. CDR3 in DNA: TGTGCCAGCTCACCAGGGCAGGGGGCTAAGGGCAATCAGCCCCAGCATTTT. This gives the protein CASSPGQGAKGNQPQHF.

V is TRBV21-1 and J is TRBJ2-7; the table's D call, TRBD2, was not checked against the DNA. TRBV21-1 is marked as a pseudogene. This CDR3 comprises 16 residues. The chain's CDR3 is CASSKALEAGAYEQYF. The CDR3 DNA sequence: TGTGCCAGCAGCAAAGCGCTTGAAGCGGGGGCCTACGAGCAGTACTTC.

The CDR3 here is CASSSRSGVTGELFF. The CDR3 coding sequence is TGTGCCAGCAGTTCGCGTTCGGGAGTCACCGGGGAGCTGTTTTTT. The V gene is TRBV28, the J gene TRBJ2-2; the D gene is possibly TRBD2 (6 bases). V was trimmed by 4 bases and J by 4 bases, leaving 13 bases between them. The CDR3 totals 15 residues. Germline V gene lookup returns CDR1 MDHEN and CDR2 SYDVKM.

This clone is a singleton in its sample. V gene TRBV4-3 combines with J gene TRBJ2-3, with a possible D match to TRBD1 (6 bases). V shed 5 bases and J shed 2 bases, with 14 bases lying between them. The germline CDR1 and CDR2 sequences are LGHNA and YSLEER. The CDR3 contains 15 residues. The CDR3 loop is CASSSGQINTDTQYF. As DNA, the CDR3 is TGCGCCAGCAGCTCCGGACAGATAAACACAGATACGCAGTATTTT.

Comment on this clone: The identical CDR3 is also encoded by other nucleotide sequences in the sample. This chain links TRBV5-6 with TRBJ2-7; possibly TRBD1 for D (6 bases). Trimming took off 4 bases at V and 4 bases at J, with 9 bases between the two ends. Germline CDR1 reads SGHDT; CDR2 reads YYEEEE. This CDR3 comprises 12 residues. The CDR3 here is CASSLQGYEQYF. For the CDR3, the DNA is TGTGCCAGCAGCCTACAGGGTTACGAGCAGTACTTC.

The chain joins TRBV29-1 to TRBJ1-1; weak D call: TRBD1 (6 bases). V was pared by 7 bases and J by 1 base, with 10 bases between. In germline, CDR1 is SQVTM, CDR2 ANQGSEA. This CDR3 is 12 amino acids long. The CDR3 spells CSASDRNTEAFF. CDR3 bases: TGCAGCGCTTCGGACAGGAACACTGAAGCTTTCTTT.

The rearrangement uses TRBV5-1 and TRBJ1-5; 9 bases agree with TRBD1. Germline V gene sequence: CDR1 SGHRS, CDR2 YFSETQ. Trimming removed 4 bases from V and 3 bases from J; junction bases left unmatched: 5. This CDR3 spans 15 amino acids. The CDR3 DNA is TGCGCCAGCAGCCCCGGGACAGGGAACAATCAGCCCCAGCATTTT. It encodes CASSPGTGNNQPQHF.